Following are 6 T cell receptor beta chains from one sample sequenced in a study of blood T cell repertoires in COVID-19. The protocol was immunoSEQ multiplex PCR, while the TCRdb copy is restricted to in-frame clones and leaves out a portion. The sample contains fewer than 250,000 clones, 90% to 95% of which appear only once. Sequenced material: peripheral blood. Receptors originate from a man in his 60s with COVID-19, enrolled during active disease.

The chain joins TRBV6-5 to TRBJ1-1; 8 nucleotides line up with TRBD1. CDR3 size: 14 residues. V was clipped by 5 bases and J by 4 bases; unmatched bases: 6. Germline lookup yields CDR1 MNHEY and CDR2 SVGAGI. In DNA form, the CDR3 reads TGTGCCAGCAGTCCGACAGGGGTTAGCACTGAAGCTTTCTTT. Its protein is CASSPTGVSTEAFF.

As concerns this clone: A junction boundary mismatches the germline segment, possibly from a read error. The J gene is TRBJ2-5, the V gene TRBV5-8; D may be TRBD1 (6 bases). The CDR3 length is 14 residues. Germline V lookup: CDR1 SGHTS, CDR2 YDEGEE. CDR3: CASSSGIGGLIWDF. In nucleotides, the CDR3 is TGTGCCAGCAGCTCGGGTATTGGGGGCCTGATTTGGGACTTC. The full variable domain, in which reference TRBV5-8 and TRBJ2-5 provide the parts outside the CDR3, is EAGVTQSPTHLIKTRGQQATLRCSPISGHTSVYWYQQALGLGLQFLLWYDEGEERNRGNFPPRFSGRQFPNYSSELNVNALELEDSALYLCASSSGIGGLIWDFGPGTRLLVL.

The V and J genes are TRBV19 and TRBJ1-2, with D possibly being TRBD1 (5 bases). V lost 2 bases and J lost 5, with 9 bases in between. The CDR3 sequence is 13 residues long. The V gene's germline CDR1 is LNHDA and CDR2 SQIVND (reference sequence). CDR3 coding DNA: TGTGCCAGTAGTATAACGGGGGAGTATGGCTACACCTTC. Translation: CASSITGEYGYTF.

The rearrangement links TRBV6-6 to TRBJ2-3; the D gene is possibly TRBD2 (6 bases). CDR1 MNHNY and CDR2 SVGAGI come from the germline V gene (reference sequence). The CDR3 covers 13 residues. Trimming removed 11 bases from V and 1 base from J, with 13 bases in between. CDR3 bases: TGTGCCTCCGGGACTGGACGCACAGATACGCAGTATTTT. Translation gives CASGTGRTDTQYF.

This chain uses TRBV7-9 with TRBJ2-3; D gene unclear. The germline CDR1 and CDR2 sequences are SEHNR and FQNEAQ (reference sequence). The ends were cut back, 3 bases at V and 2 bases at J, with 15 bases in the middle. This CDR3 spans 16 amino acids. CDR3 region: CASSLYEARFTDTQYF. The CDR3 DNA follows: TGTGCCAGCAGCTTGTATGAGGCCAGATTCACAGATACGCAGTATTTT.

V is TRBV27 and J is TRBJ1-5; D gene ambiguous. This CDR3 is 20 amino acids long. Germline V lookup: CDR1 MNHEY, CDR2 SMNVEV (reference sequence). V was shortened by 0 bases and J by 7 bases, with 28 bases between the two germline ends. In DNA form, the CDR3 reads TGTGCCAGCAGTTTATCGTTCTCACCCCAAGGGCGGGAGGCAAACCAGCCCCAGCATTTT. Residues: CASSLSFSPQGREANQPQHF.